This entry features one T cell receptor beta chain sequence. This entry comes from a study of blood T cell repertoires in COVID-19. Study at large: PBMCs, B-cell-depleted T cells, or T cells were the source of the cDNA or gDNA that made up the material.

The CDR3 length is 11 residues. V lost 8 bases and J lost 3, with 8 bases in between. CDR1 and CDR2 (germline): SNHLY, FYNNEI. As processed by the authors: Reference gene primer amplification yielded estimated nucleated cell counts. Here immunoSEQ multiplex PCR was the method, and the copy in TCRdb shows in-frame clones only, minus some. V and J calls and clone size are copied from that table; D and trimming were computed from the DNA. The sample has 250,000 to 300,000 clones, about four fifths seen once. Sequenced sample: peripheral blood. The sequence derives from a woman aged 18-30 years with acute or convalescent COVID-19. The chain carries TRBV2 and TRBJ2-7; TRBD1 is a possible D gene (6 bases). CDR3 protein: CASGQIYEQYF. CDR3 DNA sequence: TGTGCCAGCGGACAGATCTACGAGCAGTACTTC. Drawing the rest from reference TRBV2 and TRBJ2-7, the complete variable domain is EPEVTQTPSHQVTQMGQEVILRCVPISNHLYFYWYRQILGQKVEFLVSFYNNEISEKSEIFDDQFSVERPDGSNFTLKIRSTKLEDSAMYFCASGQIYEQYFGPGTRLTVT.